This T cell receptor beta chain is from a study of blood T cell repertoires in COVID-19. At the level of the study: Sample material is recorded as cDNA or gDNA derived from T cells, B-cell-depleted T cells, or PBMCs.

How the authors handled the data: Cell counts per sample came from amplifying reference gene primers. Profiled with immunoSEQ multiplex PCR; TCRdb holds only in-frame clones, not every one. That table furnishes V, J and clone size, whereas the DNA furnished D and trimming. The data hold 56,000 or so clones, with about nine tenths observed a single time. Germline CDR1 and CDR2: SNHLY and FYNNEI. The germline V and J ends were trimmed by 6 bases and 2 bases, with 17 bases remaining between them. This CDR3 comprises 15 residues. This chain links TRBV2 with TRBJ2-7; maybe TRBD1 (6 bases). Material: peripheral blood. The TCR sequence derives from a human donor in a cohort sampled during active COVID-19. The CDR3 nucleotides read TGTGCCAGCAGCCCAGACAGGTTATTTGCCTACGAGCAGTACTTC. Amino acids: CASSPDRLFAYEQYF.